A selection of T cell receptor beta chains follows, all from one sample in a study of blood T cell repertoires in COVID-19. This table comes from immunoSEQ multiplex PCR, and its TCRdb copy is limited to in-frame clones, with some not included. The sample includes around 220,000 clones, around 88% of them seen just once. The sample taken for sequencing was PBMCs or T cells enriched from blood (not recorded which). Every receptor here comes from a woman aged 50 to 60 with acute COVID-19. The CDR3 runs from the conserved cysteine through the conserved F or W. The D gene is left open where the match is weak. Clone size is shown for a subset of rows, as once, few, many or a class of expanded clone.

d_gene,abundance,v_gene,j_gene,CDR3aa,CDR3nt
TRBD1,-,TRBV19,TRBJ1-5,CASSRQGRVSNQPQHF,TGTGCCAGTAGTAGACAGGGGAGGGTTAGCAATCAGCCCCAGCATTTT
TRBD2,-,TRBV28,TRBJ2-7,CASSLVAGVYEQYF,TGTGCCAGCAGTTTGGTAGCGGGAGTCTACGAGCAGTACTTC
-,-,TRBV28,TRBJ2-7,CASSPGTQGEQYF,TGTGCCAGCAGTCCCGGGACTCAAGGCGAGCAGTACTTC
-,-,TRBV27,TRBJ1-1,CASSLGVRKTEAFF,TGTGCCAGCAGCCTAGGGGTGAGAAAAACTGAAGCTTTCTTT
TRBD1,-,TRBV9,TRBJ2-3,CASSPRQGESDTQYF,TGTGCCAGCAGCCCACGACAGGGTGAATCGGATACGCAGTATTTT
-,-,TRBV28,TRBJ1-2,CASSTLSGGYTF,TGTGCCAGCAGCACACTAAGTGGAGGCTACACCTTC
-,-,TRBV28,TRBJ1-4,CASSFSATNEKLFF,TGTGCCAGCAGTTTTTCTGCAACTAATGAAAAACTGTTTTTT
TRBD1,-,TRBV11-2,TRBJ2-7,CASSANRGRSYEQYF,TGTGCCAGCAGCGCGAACAGGGGTCGCTCCTACGAGCAGTACTTC
TRBD1,few,TRBV28,TRBJ1-3,CASRVQGDGNTIYF,TGTGCCAGCAGGGTCCAGGGGGACGGAAACACCATATATTTT
-,-,TRBV7-2,TRBJ2-5,CASSLTWGGGETQYF,TGTGCCAGCAGCTTAACCTGGGGGGGCGGAGAGACCCAGTACTTC
TRBD1,-,TRBV27,TRBJ2-7,CASSFGQVTAEQYF,TGTGCCAGCAGTTTTGGACAGGTAACCGCCGAGCAGTACTTC
-,-,TRBV7-2,TRBJ2-1,CASSPSGSEQFF,TGTGCCAGCAGCCCCTCGGGGAGTGAGCAGTTCTTC
-,-,TRBV28,TRBJ2-4,CASRQRAVAKNIQYF,TGTGCCAGCAGGCAACGAGCGGTAGCCAAAAACATTCAGTACTTC
TRBD2,-,TRBV18,TRBJ2-1,CASSPLSGRNEQFF,TGTGCCAGCTCACCTCTTAGCGGGAGAAATGAGCAGTTCTTC
TRBD2,few,TRBV28,TRBJ2-7,CATIAGGPREQYF,TGTGCCACCATAGCGGGAGGGCCCCGCGAGCAGTACTTC
-,-,TRBV28,TRBJ1-1,CASSLRESAFF,TGTGCCAGCAGTTTACGCGAGTCGGCTTTCTTT
TRBD1,-,TRBV15,TRBJ2-7,CATSRSGTGGYEQYF,TGTGCCACCAGCAGATCCGGGACAGGGGGCTACGAGCAGTACTTC